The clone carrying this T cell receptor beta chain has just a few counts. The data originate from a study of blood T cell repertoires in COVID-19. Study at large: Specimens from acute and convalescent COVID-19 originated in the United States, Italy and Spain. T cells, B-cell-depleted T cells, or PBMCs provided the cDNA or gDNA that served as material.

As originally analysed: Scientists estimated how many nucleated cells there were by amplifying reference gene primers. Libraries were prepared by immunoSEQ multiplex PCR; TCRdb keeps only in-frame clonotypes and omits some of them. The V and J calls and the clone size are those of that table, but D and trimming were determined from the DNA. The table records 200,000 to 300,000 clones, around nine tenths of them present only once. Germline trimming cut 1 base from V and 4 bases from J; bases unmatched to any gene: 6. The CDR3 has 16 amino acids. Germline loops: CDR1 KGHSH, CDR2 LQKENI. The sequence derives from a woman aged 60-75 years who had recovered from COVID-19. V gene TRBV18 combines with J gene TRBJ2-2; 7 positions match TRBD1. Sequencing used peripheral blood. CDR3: CASSPQRQGTTGELFF. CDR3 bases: TGTGCCAGCTCACCACAACGACAGGGTACCACCGGGGAGCTGTTTTTT.